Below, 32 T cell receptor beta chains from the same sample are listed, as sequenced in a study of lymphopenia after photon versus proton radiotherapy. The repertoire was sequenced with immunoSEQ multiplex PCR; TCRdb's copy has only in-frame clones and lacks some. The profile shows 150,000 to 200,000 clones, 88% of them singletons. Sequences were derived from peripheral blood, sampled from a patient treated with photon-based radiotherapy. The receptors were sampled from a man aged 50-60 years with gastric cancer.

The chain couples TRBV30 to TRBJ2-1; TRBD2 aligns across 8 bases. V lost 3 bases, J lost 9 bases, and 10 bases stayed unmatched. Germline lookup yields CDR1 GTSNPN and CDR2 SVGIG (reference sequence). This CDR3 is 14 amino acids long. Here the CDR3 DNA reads TGTGCCTGGAGGGGAATTAGCGGGAACAGTGAGCAGTTCTTC. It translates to CAWRGISGNSEQFF. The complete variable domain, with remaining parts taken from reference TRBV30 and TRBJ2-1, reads SQTIHQWPATLVQPVGSPLSLECTVEGTSNPNLYWYRQAAGRGLQLLFYSVGIGQISSEVPQNLSASRPQDRQFILSSKKLLLSDSGFYLCAWRGISGNSEQFFGPGTRLTVL.

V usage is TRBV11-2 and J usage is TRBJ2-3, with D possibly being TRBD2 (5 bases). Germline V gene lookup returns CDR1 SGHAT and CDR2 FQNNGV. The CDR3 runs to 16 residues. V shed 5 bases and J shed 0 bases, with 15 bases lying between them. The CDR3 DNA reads TGTGCCAGCAGCCCCTGGACTCAGCGGAGCACAGATACGCAGTATTTT. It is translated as CASSPWTQRSTDTQYF. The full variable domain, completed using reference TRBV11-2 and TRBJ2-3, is EAGVAQSPRYKIIEKRQSVAFWCNPISGHATLYWYQQILGQGPKLLIQFQNNGVVDDSQLPKDRFSAERLKGVDSTLKIQPAKLEDSAVYLCASSPWTQRSTDTQYFGPGTRLTVL.

The CDR3 DNA reads TGCGCCAGCAGCCAAGAAAGGGCCCTCGGGGGAGGGCATGAGCAGTTCTTC. This gives the protein CASSQERALGGGHEQFF. V usage is TRBV4-3 and J usage is TRBJ2-1; 7 bases fit TRBD2. This CDR3 has 17 residues. Germline V gives CDR1 LGHNA, CDR2 YSLEER. Trimming cost V 0 bases and J 8 bases; bases outside gene matches: 13.

CDR3 in amino acids: CASSSMDWEQGVPQQYF. CDR3 nucleotides: TGTGCCAGCAGTTCCATGGACTGGGAACAGGGGGTCCCTCAGCAGTACTTC. This rearrangement joins TRBV27 to TRBJ2-7, with 8 bases fitting TRBD1. The CDR3 runs 17 residues. Germline loops: CDR1 MNHEY, CDR2 SMNVEV (reference sequence). Trimming removed 4 bases from V and 8 bases from J; junction bases left unmatched: 19.

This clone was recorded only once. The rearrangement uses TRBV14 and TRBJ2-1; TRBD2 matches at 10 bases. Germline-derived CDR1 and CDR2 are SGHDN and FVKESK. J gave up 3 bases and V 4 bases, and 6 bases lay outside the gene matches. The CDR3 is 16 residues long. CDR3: CASSPTSGSYYNEQFF. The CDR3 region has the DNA TGTGCCAGCAGCCCGACTAGCGGGTCTTACTACAATGAGCAGTTCTTC. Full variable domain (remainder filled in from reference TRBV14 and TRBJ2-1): EAGVTQFPSHSVIEKGQTVTLRCDPISGHDNLYWYRRVMGKEIKFLLHFVKESKQDESGMPNNRFLAERTGGTYSTLKVQPAELEDSGVYFCASSPTSGSYYNEQFFGPGTRLTVL.

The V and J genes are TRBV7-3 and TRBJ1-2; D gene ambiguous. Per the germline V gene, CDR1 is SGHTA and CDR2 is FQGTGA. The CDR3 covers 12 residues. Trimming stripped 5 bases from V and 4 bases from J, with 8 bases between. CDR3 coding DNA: TGTGCCAGCAGCCCGGACGGCTATGGCTACACCTTC. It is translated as CASSPDGYGYTF.

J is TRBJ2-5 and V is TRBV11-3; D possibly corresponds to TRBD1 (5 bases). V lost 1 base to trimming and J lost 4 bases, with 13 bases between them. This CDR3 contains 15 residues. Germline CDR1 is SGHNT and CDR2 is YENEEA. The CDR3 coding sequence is TGTGCCAGCAGCTTAGGGGCTGGGGCCGGAGAGACCCAGTACTTC. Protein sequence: CASSLGAGAGETQYF.

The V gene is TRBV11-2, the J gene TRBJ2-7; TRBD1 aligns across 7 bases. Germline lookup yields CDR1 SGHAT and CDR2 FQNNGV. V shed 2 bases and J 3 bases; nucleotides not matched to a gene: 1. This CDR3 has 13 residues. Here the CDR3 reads CASSLPGGYEQYF. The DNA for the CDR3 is TGTGCCAGCAGCTTACCAGGGGGCTACGAGCAGTACTTC.

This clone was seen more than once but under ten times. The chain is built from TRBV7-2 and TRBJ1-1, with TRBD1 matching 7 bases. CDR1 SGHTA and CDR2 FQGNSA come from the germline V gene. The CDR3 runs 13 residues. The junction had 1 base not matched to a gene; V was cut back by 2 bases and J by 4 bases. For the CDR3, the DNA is TGTGCCAGCAGCTTAAACAGGGGCACTGAAGCTTTCTTT. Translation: CASSLNRGTEAFF.

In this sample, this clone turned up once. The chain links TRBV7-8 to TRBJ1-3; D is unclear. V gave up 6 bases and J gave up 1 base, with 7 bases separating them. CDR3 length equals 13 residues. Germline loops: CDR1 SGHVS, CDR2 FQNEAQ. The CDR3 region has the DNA TGTGCCAGCAGACAAGGGTCTGGAAACACCATATATTTT. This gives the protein CASRQGSGNTIYF.

In DNA form, the CDR3 reads TGCGCCAGCAGCTACGGACAGGGGGCAATTAATGAAAAACTGTTTTTT. It specifies CASSYGQGAINEKLFF. V and J are TRBV5-1 and TRBJ1-4; 11 bases map to TRBD1. V gave up 3 bases and J gave up 4 bases; unmatched junction bases: 5. This CDR3 spans 16 amino acids. Germline V gene data show CDR1 as SGHRS and CDR2 as YFSETQ.

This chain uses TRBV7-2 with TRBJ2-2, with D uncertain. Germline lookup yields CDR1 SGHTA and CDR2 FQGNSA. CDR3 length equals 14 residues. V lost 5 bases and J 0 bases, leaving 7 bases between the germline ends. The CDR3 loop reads CASSRWTNTGELFF. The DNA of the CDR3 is TGTGCCAGCAGCCGATGGACGAACACCGGGGAGCTGTTTTTT.

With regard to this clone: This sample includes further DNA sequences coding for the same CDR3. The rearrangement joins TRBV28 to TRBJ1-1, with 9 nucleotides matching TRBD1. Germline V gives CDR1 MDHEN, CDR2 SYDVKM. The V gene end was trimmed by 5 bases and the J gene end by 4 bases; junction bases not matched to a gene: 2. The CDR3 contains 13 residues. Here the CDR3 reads CASSRDRVTEAFF. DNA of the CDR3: TGTGCCAGCAGTAGGGACAGGGTCACTGAAGCTTTCTTT.

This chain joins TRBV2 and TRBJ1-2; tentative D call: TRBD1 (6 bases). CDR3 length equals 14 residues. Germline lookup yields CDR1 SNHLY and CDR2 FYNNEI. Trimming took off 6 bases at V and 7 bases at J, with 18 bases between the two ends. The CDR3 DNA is TGTGCCAGCAGAGGGACATCTACCAAGGTTGGCTACACCTTC. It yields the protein CASRGTSTKVGYTF.

In nucleotides, the CDR3 is TGTGCCAGCAGCCCGCCTGAGCGAAGGACCTACGAGCAGTACTTC. Amino acids: CASSPPERRTYEQYF. V and J are TRBV28 and TRBJ2-7; D ambiguous. Germline loops: CDR1 MDHEN, CDR2 SYDVKM. With 6 bases removed from V and 2 bases from J, the gap between germline ends came to 17 bases. The CDR3 runs 15 residues.

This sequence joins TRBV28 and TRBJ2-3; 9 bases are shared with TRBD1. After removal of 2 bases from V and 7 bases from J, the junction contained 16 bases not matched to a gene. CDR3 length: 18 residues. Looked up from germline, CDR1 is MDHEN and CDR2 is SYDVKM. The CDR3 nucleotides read TGTGCCAGCAGTTTAGGGACAGGGAGGGGGGACCTCGCGAATACGCAGTATTTT. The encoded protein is CASSLGTGRGDLANTQYF.

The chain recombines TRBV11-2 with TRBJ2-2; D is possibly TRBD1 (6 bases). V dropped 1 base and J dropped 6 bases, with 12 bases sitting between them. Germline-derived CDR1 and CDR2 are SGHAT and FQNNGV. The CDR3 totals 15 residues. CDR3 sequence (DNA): TGTGCCAGCAGCTTAGGGCTACAGGGTCCCGGGGAGCTGTTTTTT. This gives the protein CASSLGLQGPGELFF. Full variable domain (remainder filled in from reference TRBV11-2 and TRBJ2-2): EAGVAQSPRYKIIEKRQSVAFWCNPISGHATLYWYQQILGQGPKLLIQFQNNGVVDDSQLPKDRFSAERLKGVDSTLKIQPAKLEDSAVYLCASSLGLQGPGELFFGEGSRLTVL.

The CDR3 loop reads CASISPGTGKRRYEQYF. CDR3 DNA sequence: TGTGCCAGCATCTCCCCCGGGACGGGAAAAAGGAGGTACGAGCAGTACTTC. The chain carries TRBV28 and TRBJ2-7, with D tentatively TRBD1 or TRBD2 (5 bases each). Trimming left V 7 bases short and J 4 bases short, with 26 bases between. This CDR3 has 17 residues. Germline V gives CDR1 MDHEN, CDR2 SYDVKM. Variable domain in full (rest from reference TRBV28 and TRBJ2-7): DVKVTQSSRYLVKRTGEKVFLECVQDMDHENMFWYRQDPGLGLRLIYFSYDVKMKEKGDIPEGYSVSREKKERFSLILESASTNQTSMYLCASISPGTGKRRYEQYFGPGTRLTVT.

CDR3 sequence reads: CATSRGQGVLYEQYF. CDR3 coding DNA: TGTGCCACCAGCAGGGGACAGGGAGTTCTCTACGAGCAGTACTTC. This chain links TRBV15 with TRBJ2-7; 9 bases map to TRBD1. V was pared by 3 bases and J by 3 bases, with 6 bases of the junction left unmatched. Germline values: CDR1 LNHNV, CDR2 YYDKDF (reference sequence). The CDR3 length is 15 residues.

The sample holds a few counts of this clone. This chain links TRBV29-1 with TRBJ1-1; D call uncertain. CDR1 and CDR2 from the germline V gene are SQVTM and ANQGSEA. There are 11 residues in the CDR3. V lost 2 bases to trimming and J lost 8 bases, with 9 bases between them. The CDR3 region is CSVERRREAFF. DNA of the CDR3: TGCAGCGTTGAACGGAGGAGGGAAGCTTTCTTT.

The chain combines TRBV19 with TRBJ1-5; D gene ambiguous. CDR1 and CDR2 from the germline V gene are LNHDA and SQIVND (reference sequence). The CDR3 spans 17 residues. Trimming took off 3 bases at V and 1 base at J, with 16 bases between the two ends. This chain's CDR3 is CASSIGGLARSNQPQHF. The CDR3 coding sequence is TGTGCCAGTAGTATTGGCGGGTTAGCGAGGAGCAATCAGCCCCAGCATTTT.

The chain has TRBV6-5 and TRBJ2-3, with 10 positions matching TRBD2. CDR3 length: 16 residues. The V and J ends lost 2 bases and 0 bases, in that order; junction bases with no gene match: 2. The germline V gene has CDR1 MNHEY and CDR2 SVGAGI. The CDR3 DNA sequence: TGTGCCAGCAGTTACGGGACTAGCGTGAGCACAGATACGCAGTATTTT. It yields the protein CASSYGTSVSTDTQYF.

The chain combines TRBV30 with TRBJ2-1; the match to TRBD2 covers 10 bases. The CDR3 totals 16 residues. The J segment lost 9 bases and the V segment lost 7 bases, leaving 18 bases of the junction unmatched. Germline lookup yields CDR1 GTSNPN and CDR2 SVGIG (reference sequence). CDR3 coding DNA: TGTGCCTTGAAGGTCTACGACAGCGGGAGGGAGGGTGAGCAGTTCTTC. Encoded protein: CALKVYDSGREGEQFF. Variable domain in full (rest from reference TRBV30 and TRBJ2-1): SQTIHQWPATLVQPVGSPLSLECTVEGTSNPNLYWYRQAAGRGLQLLFYSVGIGQISSEVPQNLSASRPQDRQFILSSKKLLLSDSGFYLCALKVYDSGREGEQFFGPGTRLTVL.

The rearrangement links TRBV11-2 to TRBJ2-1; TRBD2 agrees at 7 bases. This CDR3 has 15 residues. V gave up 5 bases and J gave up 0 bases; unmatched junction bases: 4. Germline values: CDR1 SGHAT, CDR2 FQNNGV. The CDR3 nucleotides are TGTGCCAGCAGCGGTAGCGGGTTCTCCTACAATGAGCAGTTCTTC. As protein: CASSGSGFSYNEQFF.

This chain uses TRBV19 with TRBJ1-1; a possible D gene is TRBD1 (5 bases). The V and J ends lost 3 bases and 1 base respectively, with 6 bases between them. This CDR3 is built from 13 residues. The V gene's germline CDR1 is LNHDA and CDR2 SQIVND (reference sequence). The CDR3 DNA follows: TGTGCCAGTAGTATCGACAGGAACACTGAAGCTTTCTTT. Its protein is CASSIDRNTEAFF.

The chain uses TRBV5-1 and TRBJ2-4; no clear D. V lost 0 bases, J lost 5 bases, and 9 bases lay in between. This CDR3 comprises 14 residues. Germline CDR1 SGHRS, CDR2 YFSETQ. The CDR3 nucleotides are TGCGCCAGCAGCTTGGCCATTACAGAAAACATTCAGTACTTC. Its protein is CASSLAITENIQYF.

CDR3 in amino acids: CASSSGLAGRGTQYF. The CDR3 region has the DNA TGTGCCAGCAGCTCTGGACTAGCGGGAAGGGGTACGCAGTATTTT. The chain carries TRBV7-2 and TRBJ2-3, with 12 bases that match TRBD2. CDR3 length: 15 residues. Germline loops: CDR1 SGHTA, CDR2 FQGNSA. With V trimmed by 4 bases and J by 8 bases, 7 bases remained unmatched.

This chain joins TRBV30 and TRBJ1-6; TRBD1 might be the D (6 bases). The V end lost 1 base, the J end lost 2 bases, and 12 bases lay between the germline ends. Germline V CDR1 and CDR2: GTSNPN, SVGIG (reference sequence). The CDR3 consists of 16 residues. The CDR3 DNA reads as TGTGCCTGGAGTGGCCAGGGGCTGCCCTATAATTCACCCCTCCACTTT. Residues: CAWSGQGLPYNSPLHF.

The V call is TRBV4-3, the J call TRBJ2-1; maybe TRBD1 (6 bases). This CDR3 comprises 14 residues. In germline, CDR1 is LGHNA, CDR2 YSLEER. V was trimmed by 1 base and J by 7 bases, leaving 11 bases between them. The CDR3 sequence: CASSQGGTLNEQFF. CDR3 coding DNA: TGCGCCAGCAGCCAAGGAGGGACACTTAATGAGCAGTTCTTC.

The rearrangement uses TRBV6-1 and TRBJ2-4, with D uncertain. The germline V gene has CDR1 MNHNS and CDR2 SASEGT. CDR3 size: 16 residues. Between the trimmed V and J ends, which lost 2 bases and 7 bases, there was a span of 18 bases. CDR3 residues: CASSETPAPAANIQYF. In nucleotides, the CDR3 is TGTGCCAGCAGTGAAACGCCGGCGCCCGCGGCGAACATTCAGTACTTC.

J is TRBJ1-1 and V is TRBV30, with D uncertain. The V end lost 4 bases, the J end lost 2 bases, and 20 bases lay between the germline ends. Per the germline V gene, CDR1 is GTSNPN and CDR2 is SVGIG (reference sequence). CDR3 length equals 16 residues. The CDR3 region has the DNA TGTGCCTGGAAACCCTCACTTCTTACTAGAAACACTGAAGCTTTCTTT. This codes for CAWKPSLLTRNTEAFF. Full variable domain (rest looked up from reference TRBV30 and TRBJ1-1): SQTIHQWPATLVQPVGSPLSLECTVEGTSNPNLYWYRQAAGRGLQLLFYSVGIGQISSEVPQNLSASRPQDRQFILSSKKLLLSDSGFYLCAWKPSLLTRNTEAFFGQGTRLTVV.

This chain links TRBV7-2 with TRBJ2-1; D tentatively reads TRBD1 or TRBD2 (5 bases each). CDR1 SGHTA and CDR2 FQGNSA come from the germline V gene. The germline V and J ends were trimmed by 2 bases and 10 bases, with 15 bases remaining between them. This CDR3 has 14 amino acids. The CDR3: CASSLSGTNREQFF. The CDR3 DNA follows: TGTGCCAGCAGCTTATCCGGGACCAATAGAGAGCAGTTCTTC.